These 18 T cell receptor beta chains were all obtained from the same sample, sequenced in a study of blood T cell repertoires in COVID-19. Data came from immunoSEQ multiplex PCR; TCRdb stores just in-frame clones and leaves some out. Among roughly 280,000 clones listed, around nine tenths were seen once. Sequenced: peripheral blood. These receptor sequences come from a man between 35 and 55 years old with active or convalescent COVID-19.

The chain carries TRBV7-9 and TRBJ2-2; TRBD2 is a possible D gene (6 bases). Trimming pared 7 bases from V and 3 bases from J, leaving 18 bases between. The CDR3 covers 16 residues. CDR1 and CDR2 (germline): SEHNR, FQNEAQ (reference sequence). The CDR3 DNA follows: TGTGCCAGCACCGCCCGGGGGAGCCAGGACACCGGGGAGCTGTTTTTT. Translated, it gives CASTARGSQDTGELFF.

The chain uses TRBV7-2 and TRBJ2-2; 13 bases match TRBD2. Germline CDR1 is SGHTA and CDR2 is FQGNSA. The CDR3 sequence is 19 residues long. After removal of 3 bases from V and 3 bases from J, the junction contained 10 bases not matched to a gene. The CDR3 loop reads CASSFRTSGGQEYTGELFF. DNA of the CDR3: TGTGCCAGCAGCTTCCGGACTAGCGGGGGACAGGAGTACACCGGGGAGCTGTTTTTT.

This chain connects TRBV6-1 to TRBJ2-3; TRBD1 matches 7 bases. From germline, CDR1 is MNHNS and CDR2 SASEGT. This CDR3 is 16 amino acids long. V lost 4 bases, J lost 2 bases, and 9 bases stayed unmatched. The CDR3 is CASSGRRTGPTDTQYF. The CDR3 bases are TGTGCCAGCAGTGGCAGGCGGACAGGCCCCACAGATACGCAGTATTTT.

The chain couples TRBV6-4 to TRBJ2-3, with 8 bases lining up with TRBD1. V shed 10 bases and J 5 bases; nucleotides not matched to a gene: 8. The CDR3 length is 13 residues. The germline V gene has CDR1 MRHNA and CDR2 SNTAGT. CDR3 nucleotides: TGTGCCAATCCGGGACAGGACTTAGATACGCAGTATTTT. Encoded protein: CANPGQDLDTQYF.

Here the CDR3 reads CASSAERTGELFF. The CDR3 DNA sequence: TGTGCCAGCAGCGCAGAAAGAACCGGGGAGCTGTTTTTT. The chain couples TRBV5-4 to TRBJ2-2; D unresolved. V lost 4 bases, J lost 5 bases, and 9 bases lay in between. Germline V gene sequence: CDR1 SGHNT, CDR2 YYREEE (reference sequence). This CDR3 has 13 residues.

The rearrangement uses TRBV9 and TRBJ1-1, with D tentatively TRBD1 (6 bases). V lost 3 bases and J 5 bases, leaving 17 bases between the germline ends. The CDR3 has 15 amino acids. CDR1 is SGDLS, CDR2 YYNGEE, per germline. CDR3: CASSANPGTRTEAFF. The CDR3 DNA is TGTGCCAGCAGCGCGAACCCCGGGACACGGACTGAAGCTTTCTTT. The whole variable domain, remainder taken from reference TRBV9 and TRBJ1-1, is DSGVTQTPKHLITATGQRVTLRCSPRSGDLSVYWYQQSLDQGLQFLIQYYNGEERAKGNILERFSAQQFPDLHSELNLSSLELGDSALYFCASSANPGTRTEAFFGQGTRLTVV.

This clone came up once. The chain links TRBV7-9 to TRBJ1-5, with D maybe TRBD1 (5 bases). The ends were cut back, 6 bases at V and 0 bases at J, with 9 bases in the middle. The CDR3 is 14 amino acids. Germline V lookup: CDR1 SEHNR, CDR2 FQNEAQ (reference sequence). CDR3 coding DNA: TGTGCCAGCAGTTCGACAGATAGCAATCAGCCCCAGCATTTT. This translates into CASSSTDSNQPQHF.

V gene TRBV7-3 combines with J gene TRBJ1-1, with D tentatively TRBD1 (5 bases). V gave up 4 bases and J gave up 1 base, with 10 bases separating them. The CDR3 runs to 14 residues. CDR1 and CDR2 (germline): SGHTA, FQGTGA. CDR3 residues: CASSSQTANTEAFF. The CDR3 DNA follows: TGTGCCAGCAGCTCCCAGACAGCGAACACTGAAGCTTTCTTT.

This clone was observed a handful of times. The chain carries TRBV14 and TRBJ1-6; D remains ambiguous. CDR3 length equals 16 residues. Germline CDR1 reads SGHDN; CDR2 reads FVKESK. Trimming removed 2 bases from V and 4 bases from J, with 12 bases in between. CDR3 sequence reads: CASSQLGSAYNSPLHF. The CDR3 DNA reads as TGTGCCAGCAGCCAACTGGGCTCGGCATATAATTCACCCCTCCACTTT. Full variable domain (missing parts from reference TRBV14 and TRBJ1-6): EAGVTQFPSHSVIEKGQTVTLRCDPISGHDNLYWYRRVMGKEIKFLLHFVKESKQDESGMPNNRFLAERTGGTYSTLKVQPAELEDSGVYFCASSQLGSAYNSPLHFGNGTRLTVT.

This rearrangement joins TRBV24-1 to TRBJ2-2, with TRBD2 identical over 7 bases. Per the germline V gene, CDR1 is KGHDR and CDR2 is SFDVKD. V shed 4 bases, J shed 0 bases, and the junction held 4 bases outside the gene matches. The CDR3 covers 16 residues. The CDR3 reads CATSEPGLSNTGELFF. The CDR3 DNA reads as TGTGCCACCAGTGAACCGGGACTATCGAACACCGGGGAGCTGTTTTTT.

The rearrangement links TRBV27 to TRBJ1-5, with 7 nucleotides matching TRBD1. The CDR3 spans 16 residues. V gave up 6 bases and J gave up 1 base; unmatched junction bases: 9. In germline, CDR1 is MNHEY, CDR2 SMNVEV (reference sequence). CDR3: CASSLLDRDSNQPQHF. The CDR3 DNA reads as TGTGCCAGCAGCCTCCTTGACAGGGACAGCAATCAGCCCCAGCATTTT.

The chain carries TRBV24-1 and TRBJ1-6; perhaps TRBD1 as D (6 bases). Trimming cost V 3 bases and J 16 bases, with 9 bases left between them. The CDR3 has 11 residues. Looked up from germline, CDR1 is KGHDR and CDR2 is SFDVKD. The CDR3, as DNA: TGTGCCACCAGTGATCCTGGACAGCTCCACTTT. It specifies CATSDPGQLHF.

V usage is TRBV6-5 and J usage is TRBJ1-5, with a possible D match to TRBD1 (5 bases). Trimming stripped 7 bases from V and 2 bases from J, with 15 bases between. CDR3 size: 15 residues. Germline CDR1 MNHEY, CDR2 SVGAGI. The CDR3 protein is CASTAGSYRNQPQHF. Written as DNA, the CDR3 is TGTGCCAGCACCGCAGGGTCTTATCGCAATCAGCCCCAGCATTTT.

The V and J genes are TRBV30 and TRBJ1-2; 8 bases are a match to TRBD1. The J segment lost 3 bases and the V segment lost 0 bases, leaving 9 bases of the junction unmatched. The CDR3 is 16 amino acids. The germline V gene encodes CDR1 GTSNPN and CDR2 SVGIG (reference sequence). CDR3 amino acids: CAWSVGGPGQDYGYTF. As DNA, the CDR3 is TGTGCCTGGAGTGTAGGGGGACCGGGACAGGACTATGGCTACACCTTC.

To note about this clone: The junction and the germline gene differ at one end; a read error may be behind it. CDR3 region: CASSPRESPTSHRQETQYF. The CDR3 DNA reads as TGTGCTAGCAGCCCACGGGAGTCCCCAACCTCCCACAGACAAGAGACCCAGTACTTC. The chain joins TRBV7-7 to TRBJ2-5; maybe TRBD2 (6 bases). CDR1 is SSHAT and CDR2 is FNYEAQ in the germline V gene (reference sequence). This CDR3 is built from 19 residues.

The chain has TRBV24-1 and TRBJ2-2; D possibly corresponds to TRBD2 (6 bases). The germline V and J ends were trimmed by 9 bases and 4 bases, with 11 bases remaining between them. The CDR3 is 13 amino acids. CDR1 KGHDR and CDR2 SFDVKD come from the germline V gene. This CDR3 is CATQMGLTGELFF. CDR3 DNA sequence: TGTGCCACCCAGATGGGACTCACCGGGGAGCTGTTTTTT.

The chain links TRBV28 to TRBJ1-6; D is possibly TRBD1 (6 bases). The CDR3 length is 16 residues. In germline, CDR1 is MDHEN, CDR2 SYDVKM. V dropped 5 bases and J dropped 4 bases, with 15 bases sitting between them. This chain's CDR3 is CASSPTGRGYNSPLHF. The CDR3 bases are TGTGCCAGCAGTCCCACAGGGAGGGGGTATAATTCACCCCTCCACTTT.

This clone was found a few times. The V gene is TRBV5-4, the J gene TRBJ2-1, with TRBD2 identical over 8 bases. CDR1 is SGHNT and CDR2 is YYREEE in the germline V gene (reference sequence). The CDR3 is 14 residues long. J was trimmed by 6 bases and V by 4 bases; bases with no gene match: 6. The CDR3 DNA sequence: TGTGCCAGCAGCGCGGGACTAGGTGTCAATGAGCAGTTCTTC. It yields the protein CASSAGLGVNEQFF.